The 28 T cell receptor beta chains below were found in one sample sequenced in a study of CD8 T cells in Susac syndrome. Reverse transcription of about 0.5 to 1 ug RNA used random hexamers. TCRdb re-called the immunoSEQ multiplex PCR reads through MiXCR, storing one row per CDR3 protein. Seen here are about 94,000 distinct CDR3 sequences, just under 95% observed once, and the top ten hold roughly 0.31%. Sequenced sample: CD4+ T cells from PBMCs. The receptors shown here come from a human donor with Susac syndrome.

This chain links TRBV30 with TRBJ2-3; the D is unclear. This CDR3 has 14 residues. CDR1 and CDR2 from the germline V gene are GTSNPN and SVGIG (reference sequence). V gave up 2 bases and J gave up 5 bases, with 14 bases separating them. CDR3: CAWSRDTWEDTQYF. The CDR3 region has the DNA TGTGCCTGGAGTAGAGACACATGGGAAGATACGCAGTATTTT. The full variable domain, completed using reference TRBV30 and TRBJ2-3, is SQTIHQWPATLVQPVGSPLSLECTVEGTSNPNLYWYRQAAGRGLQLLFYSVGIGQISSEVPQNLSASRPQDRQFILSSKKLLLSDSGFYLCAWSRDTWEDTQYFGPGTRLTVL.

This clonotype was counted a single time. The J gene is TRBJ1-6, the V gene TRBV28; possibly TRBD1 for D (5 bases). Looked up from germline, CDR1 is MDHEN and CDR2 is SYDVKM. V was clipped by 3 bases and J by 8 bases, with 14 bases between them. The CDR3 covers 15 residues. Here the CDR3 reads CASSFLQGLHSPLHF. The CDR3 nucleotides are TGTGCCAGCAGTTTCCTCCAGGGATTGCATTCACCCCTCCACTTT.

The chain couples TRBV9 to TRBJ2-3; 9 bases line up with TRBD1. The CDR3 sequence is 16 residues long. The germline CDR1 and CDR2 sequences are SGDLS and YYNGEE. Unmatched junction bases numbered 8, after V lost 3 bases and J lost 3 bases. CDR3 DNA sequence: TGTGCCAGCAGCGGCCGGGACAGGGTGAGGACAGATACGCAGTATTTT. Translating gives CASSGRDRVRTDTQYF.

V usage is TRBV5-1 and J usage is TRBJ1-1, with D perhaps matching TRBD1 (5 bases). This CDR3 is built from 14 residues. V was clipped by 6 bases and J by 6 bases, with 18 bases between them. The germline gives CDR1 SGHRS, CDR2 YFSETQ. CDR3 in amino acids: CASKFTGSDAEAFF. In nucleotides, the CDR3 is TGCGCCAGCAAGTTTACAGGATCCGATGCTGAAGCTTTCTTT.

This chain links TRBV20-1 with TRBJ2-7; maybe TRBD1 (5 bases). Germline V CDR1 and CDR2: DFQATT, SNEGSKA (reference sequence). The CDR3 loop spans 13 amino acids. The V end was cut by 5 bases, the J end by 3 bases, with 14 bases between. CDR3 sequence: CSAPWGTRYEQYF. The CDR3, as DNA: TGCAGTGCTCCCTGGGGCACTCGCTACGAGCAGTACTTC.

This chain uses TRBV12-3 or TRBV12-4 with TRBJ1-2; TRBD1 is a possible D gene (5 bases). Trimming shortened V by 3 bases and J by 5 bases, and 10 bases separated the two germline ends. The CDR3 loop spans 13 amino acids. The CDR3 DNA follows: TGTGCCAGCAGTTTGATTCCAGGGTATGGCTACACCTTC. Protein sequence: CASSLIPGYGYTF.

The V gene is TRBV11-2, the J gene TRBJ1-5, with unresolved D. CDR3 size: 14 residues. Germline CDR1 is SGHAT and CDR2 is FQNNGV. V gave up 2 bases and J gave up 6 bases, with 11 bases separating them. CDR3 nucleotide sequence: TGTGCCAGCAGCTTAACCTCTTTCGGTCAGCCCCAGCATTTT. Translation gives CASSLTSFGQPQHF.

The chain has TRBV11-2 and TRBJ1-2, with TRBD1 matching over 9 bases. V lost 6 bases and J lost 7; bases outside the gene matches: 9. Germline V CDR1 and CDR2: SGHAT, FQNNGV. The CDR3 extends over 14 amino acids. CDR3 loop: CASRRPSDRGGYTF. The CDR3 DNA sequence: TGTGCCAGCAGACGTCCCTCGGACAGGGGTGGCTACACCTTC. Together with reference TRBV11-2 and TRBJ1-2, the CDR3 gives the full variable domain: EAGVAQSPRYKIIEKRQSVAFWCNPISGHATLYWYQQILGQGPKLLIQFQNNGVVDDSQLPKDRFSAERLKGVDSTLKIQPAKLEDSAVYLCASRRPSDRGGYTFGSGTRLTVV.

This chain uses TRBV6-1 with TRBJ1-6; 8 nucleotides agree with TRBD1. Germline-derived CDR1 and CDR2 are MNHNS and SASEGT. Trimming cost V 5 bases and J 7 bases; bases outside gene matches: 10. This CDR3 comprises 16 residues. CDR3 sequence (DNA): TGTGCCAGCAGTAATTCCCGGACAGGGAAGAATTCACCCCTCCACTTT. Residues: CASSNSRTGKNSPLHF.

The rearrangement joins TRBV2 to TRBJ2-1; D is undetermined. CDR1 is SNHLY and CDR2 is FYNNEI in the germline V gene. The CDR3 contains 13 residues. The V and J ends lost 5 bases and 5 bases respectively, with 10 bases between them. CDR3 residues: CASSSAENNEQFF. The DNA for the CDR3 is TGTGCCAGCAGTTCCGCGGAGAACAATGAGCAGTTCTTC.

The chain has TRBV20-1 and TRBJ1-5; perhaps TRBD1 as D (6 bases). CDR3 length: 12 residues. V dropped 5 bases and J dropped 9 bases, with 14 bases sitting between them. Looked up from germline, CDR1 is DFQATT and CDR2 is SNEGSKA (reference sequence). CDR3 nucleotide sequence: TGCAGTGCTGGGGGGGCGCAACGGCCCCAGCATTTT. Encoded protein: CSAGGAQRPQHF.

This chain uses TRBV9 with TRBJ1-3; the D is unclear. CDR3 size: 13 residues. The germline CDR1 and CDR2 sequences are SGDLS and YYNGEE. Deletions cut 0 bases from V and 0 bases from J, with 1 base between. The CDR3, as DNA: TGTGCCAGCAGCGTAGACTCTGGAAACACCATATATTTT. This gives the protein CASSVDSGNTIYF. Complete variable domain (other parts from reference TRBV9 and TRBJ1-3): DSGVTQTPKHLITATGQRVTLRCSPRSGDLSVYWYQQSLDQGLQFLIQYYNGEERAKGNILERFSAQQFPDLHSELNLSSLELGDSALYFCASSVDSGNTIYFGEGSWLTVV.

The chain employs TRBV12-3 or TRBV12-4 and TRBJ2-7; 7 bases match TRBD1. With V trimmed by 6 bases and J by 0 bases, 5 bases remained unmatched. The CDR3 length is 14 residues. The CDR3 here is CASRPDRVSYEQYF. The CDR3 nucleotides are TGTGCCAGCAGGCCAGACAGGGTCTCCTACGAGCAGTACTTC.

The V gene is TRBV3-1, the J gene TRBJ1-1, with a possible D match to TRBD1 (6 bases). CDR1 is LGHDT and CDR2 is YNNKEL in the germline V gene (reference sequence). Trimming stripped 9 bases from V and 1 base from J, with 12 bases between. This CDR3 contains 13 residues. The CDR3 DNA follows: TGTGCCAGTAGAGGGGGATCGAACACTGAAGCTTTCTTT. This sequence encodes CASRGGSNTEAFF.

The chain has TRBV12-3 or TRBV12-4 and TRBJ2-5, with 7 positions matching TRBD2. The CDR3 sequence is 13 residues long. Trimming at V came to 3 bases and at J to 3 bases, leaving 1 base not matched to a gene. The CDR3 DNA reads TGTGCCAGCAGTTTGGGAGGGGAAGAGACCCAGTACTTC. Translating gives CASSLGGEETQYF.

In regard to this clonotype: An end of the junction differs from the germline gene, which may be a read error. The gene calls are TRBV7-9 and TRBJ2-5; the match to TRBD2 covers 9 bases. The germline V gene encodes CDR1 SEHNR and CDR2 FQNEAQ (reference sequence). The CDR3 has 14 residues. The chain's CDR3 is CASSLAGTLGDQYF. The CDR3 bases are TGTGCCAGCAGCCTAGCGGGGACACTTGGGGACCAGTACTTC.

The J gene is TRBJ2-3, the V gene TRBV5-1; D is ambiguous. The CDR3 is 14 residues long. CDR1 and CDR2 from the germline V gene are SGHRS and YFSETQ. Trimming removed 0 bases from V and 6 bases from J, with 11 bases in between. The CDR3 protein is CASSLAATPDTQYF. CDR3 sequence (DNA): TGCGCCAGCAGCTTGGCTGCTACCCCGGATACGCAGTATTTT. Full variable domain (remainder filled in from reference TRBV5-1 and TRBJ2-3): KAGVTQTPRYLIKTRGQQVTLSCSPISGHRSVSWYQQTPGQGLQFLFEYFSETQRNKGNFPGRFSGRQFSNSRSEMNVSTLELGDSALYLCASSLAATPDTQYFGPGTRLTVL.

The chain carries TRBV15 and TRBJ2-3; 7 bases agree with TRBD1. The germline CDR1 and CDR2 sequences are LNHNV and YYDKDF (reference sequence). The CDR3 is 17 residues long. V was clipped by 3 bases and J by 0 bases; unmatched bases: 9. The CDR3 DNA reads as TGTGCCACCAGCAGGTTCGGACAGGCCGCTAGCACAGATACGCAGTATTTT. This codes for CATSRFGQAASTDTQYF.

This sequence joins TRBV7-8 and TRBJ2-7; 11 nucleotides line up with TRBD2. The V gene end was trimmed by 3 bases and the J gene end by 2 bases; junction bases not matched to a gene: 3. This CDR3 is built from 15 residues. CDR1 and CDR2 from the germline V gene are SGHVS and FQNEAQ. CDR3 in amino acids: CASSLTSGATYEQYF. The CDR3 coding sequence is TGTGCCAGCAGCTTGACTAGCGGGGCCACCTACGAGCAGTACTTC.

J is TRBJ1-2 and V is TRBV2; 7 bases align to TRBD1. J lost 5 bases, V lost 8 bases, and 17 bases had no gene match. CDR1 and CDR2 (germline): SNHLY, FYNNEI. The CDR3 totals 16 residues. CDR3: CASQGPDGQAEYGYTF. CDR3 nucleotide sequence: TGTGCCAGCCAGGGGCCGGACGGACAGGCGGAATATGGCTACACCTTC.

For this clonotype: One junction end disagrees with the germline gene, perhaps due to a read error. V gene TRBV20-1 combines with J gene TRBJ2-1; D possibly corresponds to TRBD2 (6 bases). CDR1 and CDR2 (germline): DFQATT, SNEGSKA (reference sequence). The CDR3 spans 15 residues. CDR3 coding DNA: TGCAGTGCTTCTCGTCCCGGGACGGCGGGGAATGACCAGTTCTTC. Translation gives CSASRPGTAGNDQFF.

The chain combines TRBV20-1 with TRBJ1-1, with D possibly matching TRBD1 (6 bases). From germline, CDR1 is DFQATT and CDR2 SNEGSKA (reference sequence). The CDR3 consists of 12 residues. V dropped 5 bases and J dropped 3 bases, with 10 bases sitting between them. In nucleotides, the CDR3 is TGCAGTGCTGAAAGGGGGGACACTGAAGCTTTCTTT. Its protein product is CSAERGDTEAFF.

The gene calls are TRBV6-2 or TRBV6-3 and TRBJ2-4; no clear D. CDR3 length: 16 amino acids. The germline V gene has CDR1 MNHEY and CDR2 SVGEGT. V lost 4 bases and J 1 base, leaving 14 bases between the germline ends. The CDR3 here is CASSFGALLAKNIQYF. Here the CDR3 DNA reads TGTGCCAGCAGTTTTGGCGCCCTTTTGGCCAAAAACATTCAGTACTTC.

This clonotype showed up just once. The CDR3 DNA sequence: TGTGCCAGCAGCGCAGCTCCGGGAGTACAAGAGACCCAGTACTTC. Protein: CASSAAPGVQETQYF. The chain carries TRBV9 and TRBJ2-5; D is perhaps TRBD2 (6 bases). The CDR3 has 15 amino acids. Trimming pared 3 bases from V and 2 bases from J, leaving 14 bases between. Germline CDR1 reads SGDLS; CDR2 reads YYNGEE.

The chain uses TRBV11-2 and TRBJ2-7; the match to TRBD2 covers 7 bases. CDR3 length: 15 residues. Germline V gene lookup returns CDR1 SGHAT and CDR2 FQNNGV. Trimming at V came to 6 bases and at J to 1 base, leaving 9 bases not matched to a gene. CDR3 nucleotide sequence: TGTGCCAGCAGACCTATAGCGGGTAATTCCTACGAGCAGTACTTC. Translation gives CASRPIAGNSYEQYF.

The chain combines TRBV14 with TRBJ2-1; no clear D. The CDR3 contains 13 residues. Looked up from germline, CDR1 is SGHDN and CDR2 is FVKESK. Trimming left V 2 bases short and J 12 bases short, with 14 bases between. CDR3 in amino acids: CASSQKNGLLQFF. CDR3 coding DNA: TGTGCCAGCAGCCAAAAAAACGGGCTGTTGCAGTTCTTC.

The chain is built from TRBV9 and TRBJ2-3, with a tentative D call TRBD1 (6 bases). The CDR3 consists of 13 residues. Germline V gives CDR1 SGDLS, CDR2 YYNGEE. Between the trimmed V and J ends, which lost 2 bases and 6 bases, there was a span of 10 bases. The CDR3 DNA is TGTGCCAGCAGCGTTGGGGGCCTGGATACGCAGTATTTT. Translation gives CASSVGGLDTQYF. The entire variable domain, with the rest obtained from reference TRBV9 and TRBJ2-3, is as follows: DSGVTQTPKHLITATGQRVTLRCSPRSGDLSVYWYQQSLDQGLQFLIQYYNGEERAKGNILERFSAQQFPDLHSELNLSSLELGDSALYFCASSVGGLDTQYFGPGTRLTVL.

V usage is TRBV15 and J usage is TRBJ2-5; the D is unclear. Trimming stripped 0 bases from V and 2 bases from J, with 7 bases between. The CDR3 is made up of 14 amino acids. CDR1 and CDR2 (germline): LNHNV, YYDKDF (reference sequence). The CDR3 DNA reads TGTGCCACCAGCAGAGATGAGTTGCAAGAGACCCAGTACTTC. Residues: CATSRDELQETQYF.